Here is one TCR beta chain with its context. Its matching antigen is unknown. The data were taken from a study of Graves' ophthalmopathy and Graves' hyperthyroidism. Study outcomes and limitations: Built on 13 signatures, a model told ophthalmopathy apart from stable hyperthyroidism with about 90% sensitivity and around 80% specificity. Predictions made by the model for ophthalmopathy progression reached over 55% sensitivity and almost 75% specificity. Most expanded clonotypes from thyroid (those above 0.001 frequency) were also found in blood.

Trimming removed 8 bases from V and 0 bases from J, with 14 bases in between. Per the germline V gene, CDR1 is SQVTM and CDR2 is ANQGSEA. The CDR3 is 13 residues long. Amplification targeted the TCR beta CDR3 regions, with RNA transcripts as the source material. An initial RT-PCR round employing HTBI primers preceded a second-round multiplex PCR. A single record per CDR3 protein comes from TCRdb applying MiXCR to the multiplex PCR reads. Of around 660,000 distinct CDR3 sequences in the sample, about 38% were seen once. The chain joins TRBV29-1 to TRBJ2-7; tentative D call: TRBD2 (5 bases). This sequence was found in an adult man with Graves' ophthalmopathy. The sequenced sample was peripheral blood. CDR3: CSLRSGDSYEQYF. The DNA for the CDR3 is TGCAGCTTACGAAGCGGTGACTCCTACGAGCAGTACTTC.